This T cell receptor beta chain was recorded in a study of cytomegalovirus exposure and HLA in healthy donors. Findings and limits, study-wide: Both high specificity and high sensitivity reportedly marked the classifier's diagnosis of cytomegalovirus status. Later on, an analysis tied under 20,000 TCR beta sequences to HLA alleles at 0.05 false discovery rate. Later genetic work tied a missense DCLRE1C variant to beta-chain V and J trimming.

The PCR ran on 60 Vbeta and 13 Jbeta primers. Some clones are missing from TCRdb's copy, which holds only in-frame ones; the method was immunoSEQ multiplex PCR. Among tens of thousands of clones listed, over 60% were seen once. From germline, CDR1 is SGHVS and CDR2 FNYEAQ. Trimming pared 5 bases from V and 4 bases from J, leaving 17 bases between. The CDR3 runs 15 residues. This clone was found a few times. Its cognate antigen is unknown. Sequenced input: PBMCs. The source is a woman aged 45-65 years in good health and CMV-seropositive. The chain couples TRBV7-6 to TRBJ2-5; weak D call: TRBD1 (5 bases). CDR3 protein: CASSPAQGRRETQYF. CDR3 nucleotide sequence: TGTGCCAGCAGCCCGGCCCAGGGTCGACGAGAGACCCAGTACTTC.